The text below deals with one TCR beta chain. Other nucleotide sequences in the sample specify the same CDR3. V was shortened by 0 bases and J by 1 base, with 10 bases between the two germline ends. CDR3 length: 15 amino acids. The germline V gene encodes CDR1 MGHRA and CDR2 YSYEKL. The sample is drawn from a study of shared clonotypes between healthy human individuals. Naive CD8 cells comprised CD45RO-negative, CCR7-positively selected cells, excluding terminally differentiated effector memory CD45RA+ cells. Sequencing used immunoSEQ multiplex PCR; TCRdb keeps in-frame clones, though not all of them. The data show under 850,000 clones, about 91% seen once.

This TCR was recovered from a man aged 25-45 years in good health. Sequenced sample: naive CD8+ T cells sorted from blood. The rearrangement uses TRBV4-1 and TRBJ2-7; the D gene could be TRBD1 or TRBD2 (5 bases each). The CDR3 DNA sequence: TGCGCCAGCAGCCAAGAGGGGACCGATTCCTACGAGCAGTACTTC. Translating gives CASSQEGTDSYEQYF.